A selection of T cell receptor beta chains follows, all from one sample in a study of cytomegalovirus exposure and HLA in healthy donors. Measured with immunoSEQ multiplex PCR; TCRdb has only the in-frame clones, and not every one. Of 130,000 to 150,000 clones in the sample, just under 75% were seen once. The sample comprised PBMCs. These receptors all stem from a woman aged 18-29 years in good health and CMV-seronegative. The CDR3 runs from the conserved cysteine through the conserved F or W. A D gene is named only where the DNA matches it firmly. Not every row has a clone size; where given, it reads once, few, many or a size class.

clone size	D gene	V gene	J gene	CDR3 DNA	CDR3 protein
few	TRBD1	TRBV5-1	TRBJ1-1	TGCGCCAGCTCAGGACAGGGCGAAGCTTTCTTT	CASSGQGEAFF
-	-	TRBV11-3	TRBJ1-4	TGTGCCAGCAGCCGCGCCATTTTTGAAAAACTGTTTTTT	CASSRAIFEKLFF
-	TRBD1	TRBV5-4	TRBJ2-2	TGTGCCAGCAGCTGGGGGACAGGGTTAACCGGGGAGCTGTTTTTT	CASSWGTGLTGELFF
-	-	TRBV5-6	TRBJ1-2	TGTGCCAGCAGCTTAACGGTATATGGCTACACCTTC	CASSLTVYGYTF
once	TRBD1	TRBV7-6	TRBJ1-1	TGTGCCAGCAGCTTAGGACAGGGTGGGTCTGAAGCTTTCTTT	CASSLGQGGSEAFF
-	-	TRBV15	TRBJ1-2	TGTGCCACCAGCATGGGGACAAACTATGGCTACACCTTC	CATSMGTNYGYTF
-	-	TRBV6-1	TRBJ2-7	TGTGCCAGCAAACGGGACTCCGGCTCCTACGAGCAGTACTTC	CASKRDSGSYEQYF
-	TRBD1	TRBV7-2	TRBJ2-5	TGTGCCAGCAGCTTGACAGGGGGTGGGCAAGAGACCCAGTACTTC	CASSLTGGGQETQYF
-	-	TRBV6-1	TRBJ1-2	TGTGCCAGCAGTGGGATGGCTCGGGGAAACTATGGCTACACCTTC	CASSGMARGNYGYTF
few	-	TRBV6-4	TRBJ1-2	TGTGCCAGCAGTGAGGGGGGATCCTATGGCTACACCTTC	CASSEGGSYGYTF
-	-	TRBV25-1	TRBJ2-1	TGTGCCAGCAGTGAACGCGGAGGTAACAATGAGCAGTTCTTC	CASSERGGNNEQFF